The rows below give T cell receptor beta chains drawn from one sample of a study of T cell repertoires in cytomegalovirus infection. TCRdb analysed the reads with MiXCR anew, one entry per CDR3 protein. The table has about 460,000 distinct CDR3 sequences, 11% seen once. The sequencing input was PBMCs. These TCRs come from a human donor in good health (CMV status not recorded). Some clones in this sample may be carry-over from other donors' samples. The CDR3 runs from the conserved cysteine through the conserved F or W.

V gene: TRBV2; CDR3 protein: CASSEARPVRNQPQHF
V gene: TRBV28; CDR3 protein: CASSLIEDLNPQEQYF
V gene: TRBV7-9; CDR3 protein: CASSLGDTHQETQYF
V gene: TRBV7-9; CDR3 protein: CASSSGLAVRTDTQYF
V gene: TRBV28; CDR3 protein: CASSSPSKLFF
V gene: TRBV7-8; CDR3 protein: CASSAFGARGPTGELFF
V gene: TRBV7-9; CDR3 protein: CASSRIWTGEGEKLFF
V gene: TRBV6-2/TRBV6-3; CDR3 protein: CASSYSYGYTF
V gene: TRBV7-2; CDR3 protein: CASSLEFAGREQYF
V gene: TRBV6-1; CDR3 protein: CASSGRASEGIYQETQYF
V gene: TRBV5-1; CDR3 protein: CASSPGQANYEQYF
V gene: TRBV2; CDR3 protein: CASSEATGSRTYEQYF
V gene: TRBV7-2; CDR3 protein: CASSQTGGPGNIQYF
V gene: TRBV5-6; CDR3 protein: CASKWTGIDEQFF
V gene: TRBV7-2; CDR3 protein: CASSLGGEGTDTQYF
V gene: TRBV7-9; CDR3 protein: CASSLGSHQPQHF
V gene: TRBV11-2; CDR3 protein: CASSQGGQGLGGELFF
V gene: TRBV18; CDR3 protein: CASSRVSVNYGYTF
V gene: TRBV6-6; CDR3 protein: CASSPLLAGETQYF
V gene: TRBV5-1; CDR3 protein: CASSFETGRDQPQHF
V gene: TRBV19; CDR3 protein: CASSPGSEKLFF
V gene: TRBV5-1; CDR3 protein: CASGQSGGGNTIYF
V gene: TRBV7-9; CDR3 protein: CASSLSAGSAQHF
V gene: TRBV6-6; CDR3 protein: CASSYSPGQTSTDTQYF
V gene: TRBV7-2; CDR3 protein: CASSLEPNTGELFF
V gene: TRBV29-1; CDR3 protein: CSVGDRTGLEQYF
V gene: TRBV29-1; CDR3 protein: CSVNEGKAFF
V gene: TRBV5-4; CDR3 protein: CASSLAAGTRGTDTQYF
V gene: TRBV11-2; CDR3 protein: CASSPRAGAYYEQYF
V gene: TRBV20-1; CDR3 protein: CSARPSPFLEQYF
V gene: TRBV20-1; CDR3 protein: CSARDHLTDTQYF
V gene: TRBV19; CDR3 protein: CASSSQPFNTGELFF
V gene: TRBV3-1; CDR3 protein: CASSQDMGYTF
V gene: TRBV20-1; CDR3 protein: CSAPLNEASALMNTGELFF
V gene: TRBV2; CDR3 protein: CASSLRDPNSPLHF
V gene: TRBV29-1; CDR3 protein: CSVETGREQFF
V gene: TRBV12-3/TRBV12-4; CDR3 protein: CASSLGVGRDGYTF
V gene: TRBV5-1; CDR3 protein: CASSSPGTSNETQYF
V gene: TRBV19; CDR3 protein: CASSIDYSGTDTQYF
V gene: TRBV18; CDR3 protein: CASSPGLAETNTGELFF
V gene: TRBV5-4; CDR3 protein: CASSFPTSPRELFF
V gene: TRBV29-1; CDR3 protein: CSVEAGHLNTGELFF
V gene: TRBV29-1; CDR3 protein: CSVEDLLSYEQYF
V gene: TRBV4-2; CDR3 protein: CASSHLGTSGGGSSYNEQFF
V gene: TRBV9; CDR3 protein: CASSVEGQGFEKLFF
V gene: TRBV4-2; CDR3 protein: CASSPTPGDGNTEAFF